The rows below give T cell receptor beta chains drawn from one sample of a study of post-analysis software for immune sequencing data. Via MiXCR, TCRdb re-called the PCR reads, giving one row per CDR3 protein. The table shows 450,000 to 700,000 distinct CDR3 sequences, with around 40% occurring only once. The sample consisted of blood. Receptors were obtained from a girl aged 10 to 17 with multiple sclerosis. CDR3s include the opening cysteine and the closing phenylalanine or tryptophan. The D gene is left open where the match is weak. Some rows have no size entry. The others give once, few or many, or a class for an expanded clone.

TRBV12-3/TRBV12-4	few	-	TRBJ2-1	CASSWTINEQFF	TGTGCCAGCAGTTGGACGATCAATGAGCAGTTCTTC
TRBV4-1	-	-	TRBJ1-1	CASSRPGSEAFF	TGCGCCAGCAGCCGCCCTGGATCTGAAGCTTTCTTT
TRBV20-1	-	-	TRBJ1-6	CSARVSGDSPLHF	TGCAGTGCTAGAGTCTCGGGGGATTCACCCCTCCACTTT
TRBV7-9	-	-	TRBJ2-6	CASTTAAGANVLTF	TGTGCCAGCACCACGGCGGCTGGGGCCAACGTCCTGACTTTC
TRBV10-2	-	-	TRBJ2-1	CASSEGDLRWQFF	TGCGCCAGCAGTGAGGGCGACCTTCGGTGGCAGTTCTTC
TRBV24-1	-	-	TRBJ1-2	CATSDLTGDYGYTF	TGTGCCACCAGTGACTTAACAGGCGATTATGGCTACACCTTC
TRBV12-3/TRBV12-4	-	TRBD1	TRBJ1-1	CASRRRTGFGNTEAFF	TGTGCCAGCAGGAGGCGGACAGGGTTTGGGAACACTGAAGCTTTCTTT
TRBV6-5	-	TRBD1	TRBJ1-1	CASSFWTGQGNTEAFF	TGTGCCAGCAGTTTCTGGACAGGGCAAGGGAACACTGAAGCTTTCTTT
TRBV6-5	few	-	TRBJ1-2	CASSYGRGATGYTF	TGTGCCAGCAGTTACGGACGGGGGGCGACCGGCTACACCTTC
TRBV10-3	-	TRBD1	TRBJ2-3	CAIKSPTGQGTDTQYF	TGTGCCATCAAGTCGCCGACAGGGCAGGGGACAGATACGCAGTATTTT
TRBV7-2	few	-	TRBJ1-2	CASSLGRMDGYTF	TGTGCCAGCAGCTTAGGTCGGATGGATGGCTACACCTTC
TRBV7-3	-	-	TRBJ2-7	CASSYFPGPEVEQYF	TGTGCCAGCAGCTATTTCCCGGGACCCGAGGTCGAGCAGTACTTC
TRBV5-1	-	-	TRBJ1-1	CASSEVLANTEAFF	TGCGCCAGCAGCGAAGTGCTCGCGAACACTGAAGCTTTCTTT
TRBV12-3/TRBV12-4	-	TRBD2	TRBJ2-5	CASSRSSGRVETQYF	TGTGCCAGCAGCCGCTCTAGCGGGAGGGTAGAGACCCAGTACTTC
TRBV2	-	-	TRBJ2-7	CASSPAHGLGEQYF	TGTGCCAGCAGCCCCGCGCATGGGTTGGGCGAGCAGTACTTC
TRBV7-8	-	TRBD1	TRBJ2-1	CASSLTDRVNEQFF	TGTGCCAGCAGCTTAACCGACAGGGTAAATGAGCAGTTCTTC
TRBV7-9	few	-	TRBJ2-5	CASGWVRETQYF	TGTGCCAGCGGGTGGGTTCGTGAGACCCAGTACTTC
TRBV7-9	-	TRBD2	TRBJ2-7	CASSPNRVAGFYEQYF	TGTGCCAGCAGCCCCAATCGAGTAGCGGGTTTCTACGAGCAGTACTTC
TRBV4-2	-	-	TRBJ2-7	CASSQDPFPSYEQYF	TGTGCCAGCAGCCAAGATCCTTTCCCTTCCTACGAGCAGTACTTC
TRBV18	-	-	TRBJ2-7	CASSPPRGEQYF	TGTGCCAGCTCACCACCGCGCGGCGAGCAGTACTTC
TRBV12-3/TRBV12-4	-	TRBD2	TRBJ2-1	CASSPTPGGANEQFF	TGTGCCAGCAGTCCAACTCCCGGGGGGGCGAATGAGCAGTTCTTC
TRBV6-1	-	TRBD1	TRBJ2-7	CASSSHTGTGYEQYF	TGTGCCAGCAGTTCACACACCGGGACAGGGTACGAGCAGTACTTC
TRBV6-1	once	TRBD1	TRBJ2-7	CASTSSETGLYYEQYF	TGTGCCAGCACCTCCTCGGAGACAGGGCTTTACTACGAGCAGTACTTC
TRBV21-1	few	-	TRBJ1-5	CASKGRTGRDQPQHF	TGTGCCAGCAAGGGGAGAACAGGGAGAGACCAGCCCCAGCATTTT
TRBV20-1	few	TRBD1	TRBJ1-6	CSAIRQGGNSPLHF	TGCAGTGCTATCAGACAGGGAGGAAATTCACCCCTCCACTTT
TRBV5-1	-	-	TRBJ1-2	CASSRDTYGYTF	TGCGCCAGCAGCCGGGACACCTATGGCTACACCTTC
TRBV6-5	few	-	TRBJ2-1	CASRGTGRGNIGEQFF	TGTGCCAGCAGGGGCACCGGCAGGGGAAATATCGGTGAGCAGTTCTTC
TRBV2	-	-	TRBJ1-4	CASSEIFGGGDATNEKLFF	TGTGCCAGCAGTGAAATCTTCGGGGGAGGGGATGCAACTAATGAAAAACTGTTTTTT
TRBV12-3/TRBV12-4	-	-	TRBJ1-6	CASSPGRRYNSPLHF	TGTGCCAGCAGCCCCGGGAGGAGATACAATTCACCCCTCCACTTT
TRBV5-1	-	-	TRBJ2-3	CASSITGTGDTQYF	TGCGCCAGCAGCATTACCGGGACCGGAGATACGCAGTATTTT
TRBV10-1	-	-	TRBJ2-5	CASSEFGLETQYF	TGCGCCAGCAGTGAATTTGGGTTGGAGACCCAGTACTTC
TRBV7-8	-	-	TRBJ2-1	CASSLRDGYDPYNEQFF	TGTGCCAGCAGCTTACGGGACGGCTATGACCCCTACAATGAGCAGTTCTTC
TRBV11-1	-	-	TRBJ2-3	CASSSGPPDTQYF	TGTGCCAGCAGCTCGGGTCCCCCAGATACGCAGTATTTT
TRBV7-2	-	-	TRBJ2-1	CASSLAATTSGYNEQFF	TGTGCCAGCAGCTTAGCGGCGACGACCTCTGGCTACAATGAGCAGTTCTTC
TRBV3-1	-	TRBD2	TRBJ2-3	CASRRTSEDTQYF	TGTGCCAGCAGGAGGACTAGCGAGGATACGCAGTATTTT
TRBV7-9	few	TRBD1	TRBJ2-7	CASSLARGLSYEQYF	TGTGCCAGCAGCTTAGCCAGGGGGCTCTCCTACGAGCAGTACTTC
TRBV7-2	many	-	TRBJ2-4	CASSPRTDRDIQYF	TGTGCCAGCAGCCCCCGGACAGACCGGGACATTCAGTACTTC
TRBV5-1	-	-	TRBJ2-7	CACSLDASPRGEQYF	TGCGCCTGCAGCTTGGACGCTAGTCCGAGGGGTGAGCAGTACTTC
TRBV20-1	-	TRBD1	TRBJ1-2	CSGVQGVNYGYTF	TGCAGTGGAGTCCAGGGGGTAAACTATGGCTACACCTTC
TRBV2	few	TRBD2	TRBJ2-7	CASSETSGGIYEQYF	TGTGCCAGCAGTGAAACTAGCGGGGGGATCTACGAGCAGTACTTC
TRBV20-1	-	TRBD2	TRBJ2-1	CSAPTLAGGIYNEQFF	TGCAGTGCCCCAACACTAGCGGGGGGGATCTACAATGAGCAGTTCTTC
TRBV5-1	-	TRBD1	TRBJ2-7	CASSLAGAGQGAYEQYF	TGCGCCAGCAGCTTGGCCGGGGCGGGACAGGGAGCCTACGAGCAGTACTTC
TRBV12-3/TRBV12-4	-	-	TRBJ2-5	CASSLGTQKTQYF	TGTGCCAGCAGTTTAGGGACTCAAAAGACCCAGTACTTC
TRBV7-7	-	TRBD2	TRBJ2-5	CASSLGSGRKETQYF	TGTGCTAGCAGCTTAGGTAGCGGGAGGAAAGAGACCCAGTACTTC
TRBV5-6	-	-	TRBJ1-1	CASSLDMDTEAFF	TGTGCCAGCAGCTTGGACATGGACACTGAAGCTTTCTTT
TRBV29-1	-	TRBD1	TRBJ1-2	CSVETGTHGYTF	TGCAGCGTTGAGACAGGGACCCATGGCTACACCTTC
TRBV4-1	-	TRBD1	TRBJ1-4	CASSHQVGLKDRGKFGTNEKLFF	TGCGCCAGCAGCCATCAAGTAGGGTTAAAGGACAGGGGGAAGTTCGGAACTAATGAAAAACTGTTTTTT
TRBV10-3	-	-	TRBJ1-2	CAITGTQLYGYTF	TGTGCCATTACCGGGACACAGCTATATGGCTACACCTTC
TRBV20-1	-	-	TRBJ2-1	CSASSDFSYSEQFF	TGCAGTGCTTCTAGTGACTTCTCCTACAGTGAGCAGTTCTTC
TRBV7-9	few	TRBD1	TRBJ2-7	CASSLGTTKGALRDLYEQYF	TGTGCCAGCAGCTTAGGTACCACAAAGGGGGCATTAAGGGACCTCTACGAGCAGTACTTC
TRBV12-3/TRBV12-4	few	TRBD2	TRBJ2-4	CASISGGGAKNIQYF	TGTGCCAGCATCTCCGGGGGGGGTGCCAAAAACATTCAGTACTTC